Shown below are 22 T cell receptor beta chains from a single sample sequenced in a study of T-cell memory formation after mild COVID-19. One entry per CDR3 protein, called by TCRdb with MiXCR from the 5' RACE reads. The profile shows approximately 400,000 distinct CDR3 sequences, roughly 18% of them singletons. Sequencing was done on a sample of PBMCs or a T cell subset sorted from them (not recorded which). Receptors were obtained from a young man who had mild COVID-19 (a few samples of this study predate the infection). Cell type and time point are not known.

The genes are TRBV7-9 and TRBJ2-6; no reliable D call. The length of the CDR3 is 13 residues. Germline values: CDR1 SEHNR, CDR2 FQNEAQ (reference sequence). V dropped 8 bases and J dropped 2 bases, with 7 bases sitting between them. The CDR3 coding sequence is TGTGCCAGCGAAGGTACTGGGGCCAACGTCCTGACTTTC. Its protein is CASEGTGANVLTF.

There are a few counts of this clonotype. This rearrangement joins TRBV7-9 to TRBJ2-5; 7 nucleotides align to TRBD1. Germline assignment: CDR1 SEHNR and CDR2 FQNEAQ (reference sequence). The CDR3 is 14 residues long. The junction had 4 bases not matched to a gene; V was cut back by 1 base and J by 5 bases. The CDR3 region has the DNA TGTGCCAGCAGCTTAGAGGGGGCCGGGGAGACCCAGTACTTC. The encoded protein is CASSLEGAGETQYF.

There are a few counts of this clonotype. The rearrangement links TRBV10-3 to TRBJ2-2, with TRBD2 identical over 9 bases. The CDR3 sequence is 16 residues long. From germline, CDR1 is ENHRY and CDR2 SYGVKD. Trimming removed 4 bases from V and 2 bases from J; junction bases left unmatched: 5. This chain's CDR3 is CAISALGTSNTGELFF. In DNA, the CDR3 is TGTGCCATCAGTGCCCTCGGGACTAGCAACACCGGGGAGCTGTTTTTT.

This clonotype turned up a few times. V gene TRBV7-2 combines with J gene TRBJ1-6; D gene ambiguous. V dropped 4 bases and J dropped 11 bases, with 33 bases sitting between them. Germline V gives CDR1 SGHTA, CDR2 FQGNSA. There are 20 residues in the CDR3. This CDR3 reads CASSSYTPRTVRAPGAPLHF. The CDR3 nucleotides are TGTGCCAGCAGCTCTTATACCCCCCGTACCGTCCGGGCCCCAGGAGCACCCCTCCACTTT.

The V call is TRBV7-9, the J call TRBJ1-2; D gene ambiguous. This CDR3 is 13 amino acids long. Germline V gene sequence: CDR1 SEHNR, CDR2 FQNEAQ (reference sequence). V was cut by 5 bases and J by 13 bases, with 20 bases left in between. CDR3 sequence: CASSPVDRRECTF. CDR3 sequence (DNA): TGTGCCAGCAGCCCCGTGGACCGGCGGGAATGCACCTTC.

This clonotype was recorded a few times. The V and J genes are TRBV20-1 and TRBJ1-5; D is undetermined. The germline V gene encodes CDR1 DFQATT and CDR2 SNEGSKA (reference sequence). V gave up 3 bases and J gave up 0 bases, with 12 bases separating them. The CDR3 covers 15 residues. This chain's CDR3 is CSASIGLYSNQPQHF. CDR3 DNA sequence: TGCAGTGCTAGTATCGGGCTTTATAGCAATCAGCCCCAGCATTTT.

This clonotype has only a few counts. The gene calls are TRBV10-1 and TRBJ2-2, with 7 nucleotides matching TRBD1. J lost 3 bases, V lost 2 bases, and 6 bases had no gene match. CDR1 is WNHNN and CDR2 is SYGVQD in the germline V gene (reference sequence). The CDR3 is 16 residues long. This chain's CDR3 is CASSEIPGQDTGELFF. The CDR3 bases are TGCGCCAGCAGTGAGATCCCCGGACAGGACACCGGGGAGCTGTTTTTT.

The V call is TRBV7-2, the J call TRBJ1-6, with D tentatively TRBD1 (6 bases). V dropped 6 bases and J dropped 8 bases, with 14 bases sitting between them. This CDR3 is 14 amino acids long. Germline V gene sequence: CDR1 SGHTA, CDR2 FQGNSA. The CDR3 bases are TGTGCCAGCAGTATACAGGGAAGTTATTCACCCCTCCACTTT. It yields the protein CASSIQGSYSPLHF.

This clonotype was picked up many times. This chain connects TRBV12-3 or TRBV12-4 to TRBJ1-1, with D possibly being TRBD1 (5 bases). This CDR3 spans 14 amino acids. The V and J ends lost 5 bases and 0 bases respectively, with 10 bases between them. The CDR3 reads CASSPGTMNTEAFF. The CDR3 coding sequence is TGTGCCAGCAGTCCCGGGACCATGAACACTGAAGCTTTCTTT.

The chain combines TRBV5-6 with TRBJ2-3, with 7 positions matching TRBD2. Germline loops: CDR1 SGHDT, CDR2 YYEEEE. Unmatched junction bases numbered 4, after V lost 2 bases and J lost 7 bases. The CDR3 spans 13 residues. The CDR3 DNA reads TGTGCCAGCAGCTTAACCGGGACTAATACGCAGTATTTT. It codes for CASSLTGTNTQYF. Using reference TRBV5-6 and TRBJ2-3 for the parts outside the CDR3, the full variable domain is DAGVTQSPTHLIKTRGQQVTLRCSPKSGHDTVSWYQQALGQGPQFIFQYYEEEERQRGNFPDRFSGHQFPNYSSELNVNALLLGDSALYLCASSLTGTNTQYFGPGTRLTVL.

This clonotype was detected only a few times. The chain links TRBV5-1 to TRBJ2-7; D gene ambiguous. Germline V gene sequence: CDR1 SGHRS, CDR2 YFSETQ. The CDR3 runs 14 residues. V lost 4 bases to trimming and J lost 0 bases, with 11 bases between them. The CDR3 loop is CASSRSTPSYEQYF. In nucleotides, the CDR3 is TGCGCCAGCAGCCGGAGCACCCCCTCCTACGAGCAGTACTTC.

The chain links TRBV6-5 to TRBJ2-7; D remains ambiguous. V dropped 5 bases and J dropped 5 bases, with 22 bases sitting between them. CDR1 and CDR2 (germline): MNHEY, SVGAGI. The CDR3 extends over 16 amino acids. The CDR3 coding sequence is TGTGCCAGCAGTCGATACTCCACTGGTCCCGGCGACGAGCAGTACTTC. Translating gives CASSRYSTGPGDEQYF.

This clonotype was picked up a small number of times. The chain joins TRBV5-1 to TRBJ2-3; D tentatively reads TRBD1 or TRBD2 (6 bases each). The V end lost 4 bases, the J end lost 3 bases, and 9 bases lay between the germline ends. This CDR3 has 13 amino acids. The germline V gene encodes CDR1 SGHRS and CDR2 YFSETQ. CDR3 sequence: CASSGGTTDTQYF. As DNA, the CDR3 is TGCGCCAGCAGCGGAGGGACAACAGATACGCAGTATTTT.

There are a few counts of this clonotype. The CDR3 coding sequence is TGTGCCAGCAGCCAAGTGCAGCGAAGGGGGCAAAACATTCAGTACTTC. Its translation: CASSQVQRRGQNIQYF. The chain joins TRBV4-2 to TRBJ2-4, with 7 bases matching TRBD1. The CDR3 has 16 amino acids. V gave up 1 base and J gave up 5 bases; unmatched junction bases: 8. Germline CDR1 reads LGHNA; CDR2 reads YNFKEQ.

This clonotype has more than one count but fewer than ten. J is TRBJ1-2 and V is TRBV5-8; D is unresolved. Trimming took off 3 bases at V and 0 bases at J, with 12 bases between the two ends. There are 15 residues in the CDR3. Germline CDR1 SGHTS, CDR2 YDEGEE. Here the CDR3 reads CASSWFGVANYGYTF. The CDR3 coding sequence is TGTGCCAGCAGCTGGTTTGGGGTAGCTAACTATGGCTACACCTTC.

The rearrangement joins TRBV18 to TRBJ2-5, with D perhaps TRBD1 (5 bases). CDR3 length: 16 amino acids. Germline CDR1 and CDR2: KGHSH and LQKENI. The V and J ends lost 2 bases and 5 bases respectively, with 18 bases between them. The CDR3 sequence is CASSPGYQGRRETQYF. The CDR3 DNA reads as TGTGCCAGCTCACCAGGTTATCAGGGTCGGCGGGAGACCCAGTACTTC.

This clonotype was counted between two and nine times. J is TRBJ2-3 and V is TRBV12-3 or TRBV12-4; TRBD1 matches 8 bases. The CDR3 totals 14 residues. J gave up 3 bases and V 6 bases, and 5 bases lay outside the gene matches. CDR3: CASSFRGQTDTQYF. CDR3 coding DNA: TGTGCCAGCAGCTTCAGGGGGCAAACAGATACGCAGTATTTT.

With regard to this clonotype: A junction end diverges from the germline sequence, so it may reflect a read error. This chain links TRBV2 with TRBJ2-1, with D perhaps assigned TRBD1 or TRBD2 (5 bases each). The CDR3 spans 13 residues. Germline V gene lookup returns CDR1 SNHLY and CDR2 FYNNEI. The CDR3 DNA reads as TGTGCCATTCGACGGGGCAGTCCCAATGGGCAGTTCTTC. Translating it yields CAIRRGSPNGQFF.

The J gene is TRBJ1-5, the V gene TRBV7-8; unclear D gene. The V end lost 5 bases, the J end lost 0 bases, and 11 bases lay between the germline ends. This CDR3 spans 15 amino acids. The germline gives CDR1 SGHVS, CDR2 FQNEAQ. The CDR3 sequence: CASSTGVDSNQPQHF. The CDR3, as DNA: TGTGCCAGCAGCACTGGAGTGGATAGCAATCAGCCCCAGCATTTT.

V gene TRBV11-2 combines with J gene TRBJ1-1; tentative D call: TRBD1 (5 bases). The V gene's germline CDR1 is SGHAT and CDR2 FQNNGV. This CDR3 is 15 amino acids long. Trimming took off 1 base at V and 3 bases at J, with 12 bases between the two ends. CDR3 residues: CASSLAGGSYTEAFF. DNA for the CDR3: TGTGCCAGCAGCTTAGCGGGGGGGTCGTACACTGAAGCTTTCTTT.

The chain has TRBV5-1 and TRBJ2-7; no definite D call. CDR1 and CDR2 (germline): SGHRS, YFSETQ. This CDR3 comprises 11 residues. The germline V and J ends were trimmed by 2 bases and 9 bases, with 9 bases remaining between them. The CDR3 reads CASSFSPGQYV. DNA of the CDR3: TGCGCCAGCAGCTTTTCCCCCGGGCAGTACGTC.

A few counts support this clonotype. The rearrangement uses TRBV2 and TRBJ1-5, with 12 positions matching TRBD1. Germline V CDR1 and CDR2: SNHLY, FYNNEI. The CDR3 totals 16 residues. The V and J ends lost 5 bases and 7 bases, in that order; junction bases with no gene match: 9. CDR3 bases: TGTGCCAGCAGTAGCCGGGACAGGGGGCGCGGACAGCCCCAGCATTTT. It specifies CASSSRDRGRGQPQHF. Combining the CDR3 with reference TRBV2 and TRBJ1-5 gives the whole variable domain EPEVTQTPSHQVTQMGQEVILRCVPISNHLYFYWYRQILGQKVEFLVSFYNNEISEKSEIFDDQFSVERPDGSNFTLKIRSTKLEDSAMYFCASSSRDRGRGQPQHFGDGTRLSIL.